This T cell receptor (beta chain) was captured in a study of monozygotic twins with inflammatory bowel disease. Isolation of total RNA was performed on whole blood, with no prior T cell sorting. Germline values: CDR1 DFQATT, CDR2 SNEGSKA (reference sequence). This CDR3 comprises 13 residues. Study-level results: IBD patients shared fewer clonotypes with other individuals than healthy twins, especially patients with disease activity signs. Neither one strong signal nor one clonotype associated with IBD was supported.

The template switching step added UMIs that contained a 6-nucleotide sample barcode. Reprocessing the 5' RACE reads, TCRdb reports a single entry for every CDR3 protein and omits DNA. This listing includes more than 300,000 distinct CDR3 sequences. As for this clonotype: What it binds is unknown.

The source material was blood. This receptor was taken from a human donor with ulcerative colitis or Crohn's disease, or a healthy co-twin of an affected twin (not recorded which). The gene calls are TRBV20-1 and TRBJ2-5; TCRdb gives TRBD2 as the D gene, but with no DNA this cannot be confirmed. CDR3 in amino acids: CSAGYREGETQYF.